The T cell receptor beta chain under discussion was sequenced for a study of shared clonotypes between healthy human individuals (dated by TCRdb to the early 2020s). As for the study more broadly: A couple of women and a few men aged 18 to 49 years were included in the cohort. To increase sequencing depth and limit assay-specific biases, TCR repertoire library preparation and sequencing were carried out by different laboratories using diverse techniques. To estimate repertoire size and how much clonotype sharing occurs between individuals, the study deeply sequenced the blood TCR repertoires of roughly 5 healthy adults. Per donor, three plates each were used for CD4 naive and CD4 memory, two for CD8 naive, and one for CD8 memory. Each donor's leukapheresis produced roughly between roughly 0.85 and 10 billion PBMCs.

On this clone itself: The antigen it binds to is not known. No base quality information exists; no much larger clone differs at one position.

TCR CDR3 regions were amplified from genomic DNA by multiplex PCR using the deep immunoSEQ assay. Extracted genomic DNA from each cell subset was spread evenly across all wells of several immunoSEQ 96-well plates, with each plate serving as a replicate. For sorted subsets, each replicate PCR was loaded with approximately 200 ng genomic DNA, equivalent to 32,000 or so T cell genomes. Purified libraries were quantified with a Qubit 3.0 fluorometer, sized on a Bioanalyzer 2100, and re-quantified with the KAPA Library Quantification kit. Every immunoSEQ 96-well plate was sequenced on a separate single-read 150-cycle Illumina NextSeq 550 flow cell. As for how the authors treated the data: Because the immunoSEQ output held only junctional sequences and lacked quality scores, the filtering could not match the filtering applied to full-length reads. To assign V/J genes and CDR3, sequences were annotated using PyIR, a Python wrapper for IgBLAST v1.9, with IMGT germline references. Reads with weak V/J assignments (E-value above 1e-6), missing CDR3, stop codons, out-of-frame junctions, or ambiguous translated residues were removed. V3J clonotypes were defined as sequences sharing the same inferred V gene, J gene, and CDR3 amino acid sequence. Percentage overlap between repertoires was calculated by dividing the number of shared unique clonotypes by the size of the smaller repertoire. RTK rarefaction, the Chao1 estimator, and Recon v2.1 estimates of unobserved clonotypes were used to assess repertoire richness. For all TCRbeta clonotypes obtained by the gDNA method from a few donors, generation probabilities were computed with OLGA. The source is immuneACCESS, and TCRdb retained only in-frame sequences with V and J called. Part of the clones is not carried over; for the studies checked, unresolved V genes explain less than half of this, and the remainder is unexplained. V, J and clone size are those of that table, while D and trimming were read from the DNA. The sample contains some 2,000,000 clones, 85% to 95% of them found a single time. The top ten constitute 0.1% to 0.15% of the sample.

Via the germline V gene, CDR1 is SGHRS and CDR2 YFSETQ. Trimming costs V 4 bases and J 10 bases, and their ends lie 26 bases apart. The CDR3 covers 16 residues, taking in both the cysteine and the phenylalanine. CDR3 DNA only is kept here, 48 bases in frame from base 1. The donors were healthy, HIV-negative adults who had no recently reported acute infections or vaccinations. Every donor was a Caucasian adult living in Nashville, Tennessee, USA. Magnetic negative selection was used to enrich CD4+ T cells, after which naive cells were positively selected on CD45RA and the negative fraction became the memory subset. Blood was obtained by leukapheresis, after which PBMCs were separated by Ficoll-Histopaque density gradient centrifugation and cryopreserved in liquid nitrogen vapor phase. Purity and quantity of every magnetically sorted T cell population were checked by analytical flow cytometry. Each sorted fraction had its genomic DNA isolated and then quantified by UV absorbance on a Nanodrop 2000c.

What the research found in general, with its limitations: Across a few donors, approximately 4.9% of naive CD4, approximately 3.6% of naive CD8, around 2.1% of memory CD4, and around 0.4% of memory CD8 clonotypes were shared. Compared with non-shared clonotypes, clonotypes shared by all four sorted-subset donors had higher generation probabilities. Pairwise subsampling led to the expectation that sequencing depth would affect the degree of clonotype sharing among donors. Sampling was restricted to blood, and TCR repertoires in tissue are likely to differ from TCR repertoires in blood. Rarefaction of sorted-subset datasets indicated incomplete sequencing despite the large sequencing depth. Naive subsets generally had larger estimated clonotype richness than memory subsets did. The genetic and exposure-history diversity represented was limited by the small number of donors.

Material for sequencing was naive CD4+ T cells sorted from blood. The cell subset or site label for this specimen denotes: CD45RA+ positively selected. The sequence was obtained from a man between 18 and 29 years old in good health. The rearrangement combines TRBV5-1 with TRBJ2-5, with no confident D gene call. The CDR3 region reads CASSVPTDHRGGDQYF. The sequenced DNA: TGCGCCAGCAGCGTACCTACGGACCATCGAGGTGGGGACCAGTACTTC. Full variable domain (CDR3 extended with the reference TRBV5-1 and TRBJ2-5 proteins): KAGVTQTPRYLIKTRGQQVTLSCSPISGHRSVSWYQQTPGQGLQFLFEYFSETQRNKGNFPGRFSGRQFSNSRSEMNVSTLELGDSALYLCASSVPTDHRGGDQYFGPGTRLLVL.